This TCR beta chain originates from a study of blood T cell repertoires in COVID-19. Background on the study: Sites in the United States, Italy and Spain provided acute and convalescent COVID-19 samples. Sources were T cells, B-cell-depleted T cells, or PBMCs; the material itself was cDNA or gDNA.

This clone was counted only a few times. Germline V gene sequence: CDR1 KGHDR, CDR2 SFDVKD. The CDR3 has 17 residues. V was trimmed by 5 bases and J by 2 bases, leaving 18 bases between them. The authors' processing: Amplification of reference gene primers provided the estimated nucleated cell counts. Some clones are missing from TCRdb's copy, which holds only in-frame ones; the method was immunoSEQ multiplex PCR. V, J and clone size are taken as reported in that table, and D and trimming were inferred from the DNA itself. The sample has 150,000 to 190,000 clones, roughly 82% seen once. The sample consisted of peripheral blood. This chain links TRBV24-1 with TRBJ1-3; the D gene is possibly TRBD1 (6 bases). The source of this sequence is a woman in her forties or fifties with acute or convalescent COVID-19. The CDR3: CATSARDISTTGNTIYF. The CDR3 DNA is TGTGCCACCAGTGCCCGGGACATTTCGACTACTGGAAACACCATATATTTT.